Below, one T cell receptor beta chain is given with its context. This clonotype has just a few counts. There is no known antigen for this receptor. Base quality data are lacking; no much larger clone is found one base away. The sequencer listed for this sample is Illumina HiSeq 1500. Through fastp at Q25 and MiXCR, TCRdb rebuilt clones from the public reads, retaining in-frame beta chains. Each CDR3 protein appears once, grouped with its most common genes and DNA. A total of a few hundred thousand distinct CDR3 sequences appear in this sample, 22% of them only once. Around a sixth of the sample comes from the top ten. The data are from a study of T cell repertoires in cytomegalovirus infection (dated by TCRdb to 2018 to 2020). Turning to the overall study: The HLA type of each donor mattered for the analysis, because public TCR beta signatures pointed to carriage of CMV infection along with the matching HLA type.

In the germline V gene (reference sequence), CDR1 corresponds to SGHKS and CDR2 to YYEKEE. Spanning cysteine to phenylalanine, the CDR3 consists of 14 amino acids. The read is trimmed to its CDR3 DNA, 42 bases read in frame from base 1. The V and J ends are trimmed by 1 base and 3 bases, leaving 11 bases between them. General study outcomes and caveats: The ex vivo response was dominated by HLA-C-restricted CMV-specific TCR beta clonotypes, and the single most frequent clonotype in two of eight donors was supplied by these HLA-C-restricted clonotypes. In both this cohort and an independent cohort of under 450 donors, the cumulative frequency of public TCR beta family members distinguished carriers of CMV infection plus the relevant HLA type.

The specimen sequenced was CD8+ T cells from PBMCs. The rearranged chain carries TRBV5-5 and TRBJ2-7; the D gene cannot be resolved reliably. The origin of this receptor is a human donor in good health (CMV status not recorded). Some clones in this sample may be carry-over from other donors' samples. The sequence in DNA is TGTGCCAGCAGCTTGAGTGGGTTCATCTACGAGCAGTACTTC. This codes for CASSLSGFIYEQYF.